Reported below is one T cell receptor beta chain. No antigen is known for it. Measured with immunoSEQ multiplex PCR; TCRdb has only the in-frame clones, and not every one. The table lists fewer than 400,000 clones, roughly 71% of them singletons. This entry is derived from a study of cytotoxic CD8 clonotypes in ibrutinib-treated CLL. Study in general: The patients comprised about eleven relapsed/refractory and 15 treatment-naive cases, about 18 IGHV unmutated.

Study-wide results and caveats: Baseline levels were approached again at progression, after clonality had risen at ibrutinib response.

The CDR3 has 14 amino acids. V lost 6 bases, J lost 0 bases, and 5 bases stayed unmatched. Germline V CDR1 and CDR2: SNHLY, FYNNEI. The sequence was obtained from a human donor with chronic lymphocytic leukemia. The genes are TRBV2 and TRBJ2-7, with TRBD2 identical over 7 bases. The source material was PBMCs, sampled after 36 months of ibrutinib treatment. CDR3 loop: CASRKRGSSYEQYF. The CDR3 DNA sequence: TGTGCCAGCAGGAAGCGGGGTAGCTCCTACGAGCAGTACTTC.